The 4 T cell receptor beta chains in this list originate from one sample, sequenced in a study of T cell responses to AZD1222 COVID-19 vaccine (dated by TCRdb to the early 2020s). The method behind the library was the immunoSEQ multiplex PCR assay. TCRdb's version of the immuneACCESS table is confined to in-frame rearrangements and falls short of the full clone set. An unresolved V gene accounts for under half of the shortfall where checked; the remainder is of unknown origin. The sample table records roughly 120,000 clones; approximately 90% of these occur just once. The top ten clones comprise 3% of the sample. The sample's time point label is to be understood as: about 28 days (+/-7) after the second vaccine dose. The source was peripheral blood, collected 28 days after the second AZD1222 dose. These receptors came from an adult who received the AZD1222 COVID-19 vaccine.

The chain joins TRBV6-4 to TRBJ2-3; TRBD1 might be the D (6 bases). The V end was cut by 4 bases, the J end by 1 base, with 9 bases between. Germline loops: CDR1 MRHNA, CDR2 SNTAGT. The CDR3 spans 14 residues. The CDR3 nucleotides read TGTGCCAGCAGTGTACAGGGCGGCACAGATACGCAGTATTTT. This sequence encodes CASSVQGGTDTQYF.

This chain connects TRBV7-3 to TRBJ2-5; D is possibly TRBD1 (5 bases). The ends were cut back, 6 bases at V and 1 base at J, with 9 bases in the middle. There are 13 residues in the CDR3. CDR1 and CDR2 (germline): SGHTA, FQGTGA. CDR3 sequence reads: CASSRGSQETQYF. Written as DNA, the CDR3 is TGTGCCAGCAGTAGGGGCAGCCAAGAGACCCAGTACTTC.

The DNA of the CDR3 is TGTGCCAGCAGCTTACCTAAACAGGGGGCTAACACCGGGGAGCTGTTTTTT. As protein: CASSLPKQGANTGELFF. The gene calls are TRBV7-9 and TRBJ2-2; 9 bases align to TRBD1. The junction had 6 bases not matched to a gene; V was cut back by 2 bases and J by 2 bases. The CDR3 is 17 amino acids. CDR1 and CDR2 from the germline V gene are SEHNR and FQNEAQ (reference sequence). Filled out from reference TRBV7-9 and TRBJ2-2, the complete variable domain reads DTGVSQNPRHKITKRGQNVTFRCDPISEHNRLYWYRQTLGQGPEFLTYFQNEAQLEKSRLLSDRFSAERPKGSFSTLEIQRTEQGDSAMYLCASSLPKQGANTGELFFGEGSRLTVL.

V gene TRBV18 combines with J gene TRBJ2-7; no clear D. Looked up from germline, CDR1 is KGHSH and CDR2 is LQKENI. V was clipped by 2 bases and J by 2 bases, with 4 bases between them. This CDR3 is 12 amino acids long. This chain's CDR3 is CASSPVPYEQYF. For the CDR3, the DNA is TGTGCCAGCTCACCAGTCCCCTACGAGCAGTACTTC. The entire variable domain, with the rest obtained from reference TRBV18 and TRBJ2-7, is as follows: NAGVMQNPRHLVRRRGQEARLRCSPMKGHSHVYWYRQLPEEGLKFMVYLQKENIIDESGMPKERFSAEFPKEGPSILRIQQVVRGDSAAYFCASSPVPYEQYFGPGTRLTVT.